Below, 21 T cell receptor beta chains from the same sample are listed, as sequenced in a study of T cell responses to AZD1222 COVID-19 vaccine (dated by TCRdb to about 2021). The sample's time point label, decoded: baseline before first vaccination. The library relied on the immunoSEQ multiplex PCR assay. Not all clones reach the TCRdb copy of this immuneACCESS table, which keeps in-frame sequences only. Checked studies attribute under half of the gap to unresolved V genes and leave the rest unexplained. Counted in this sample were 150,000 or so clones; about 90% of them appeared once. The leading ten clones occupy over 1.5% of the sample. The sequenced sample was peripheral blood, obtained on day 0 of AZD1222 vaccination. The receptor set was obtained from an adult in good health.

This chain links TRBV10-2 with TRBJ1-1; no firm D call. With 2 bases removed from V and 1 base from J, the gap between germline ends came to 2 bases. The CDR3 consists of 12 residues. Germline V CDR1 and CDR2: WSHSY, SAAADI. The CDR3 spells CASSETNTEAFF. The CDR3 DNA follows: TGCGCCAGCAGTGAGACGAACACTGAAGCTTTCTTT.

The chain carries TRBV29-1 and TRBJ2-1; TRBD2 matches at 11 bases. CDR1 and CDR2 (germline): SQVTM, ANQGSEA. The length of the CDR3 is 14 residues. Trimming took 8 bases from V and 9 from J; bases not matched to a gene: 12. The CDR3: CSPKGLAASGEQFF. The CDR3 region has the DNA TGCAGCCCTAAGGGACTAGCGGCATCGGGTGAGCAGTTCTTC.

The chain links TRBV12-3 or TRBV12-4 to TRBJ1-4; D unresolved. V was shortened by 7 bases and J by 6 bases, with 6 bases between the two germline ends. This CDR3 has 11 amino acids. CDR3 in DNA: TGTGCCAGCACTATGTATGAAAAACTGTTTTTT. Protein sequence: CASTMYEKLFF.

The V gene is TRBV30, the J gene TRBJ1-2; D is possibly TRBD1 (6 bases). The V end lost 1 base, the J end lost 6 bases, and 6 bases lay between the germline ends. Germline-derived CDR1 and CDR2 are GTSNPN and SVGIG (reference sequence). The CDR3 sequence is 11 residues long. CDR3 sequence (DNA): TGTGCCTGGAGTGCAGGGGATGGCTACACCTTC. Translating gives CAWSAGDGYTF.

This rearrangement joins TRBV6-2 or TRBV6-3 to TRBJ2-5; possibly TRBD1 for D (6 bases). Germline V lookup: CDR1 MNHEY, CDR2 SVGEGT. V lost 2 bases, J lost 4 bases, and 11 bases lay in between. The CDR3 is made up of 14 amino acids. The CDR3 spells CASSYATGIETQYF. The CDR3 DNA reads as TGTGCCAGCAGTTACGCCACAGGGATAGAGACCCAGTACTTC.

The rearrangement joins TRBV4-3 to TRBJ2-7; D perhaps matches TRBD2 (5 bases). CDR1 and CDR2 from the germline V gene are LGHNA and YSLEER. The CDR3 consists of 16 residues. V dropped 3 bases and J dropped 2 bases, with 17 bases sitting between them. The CDR3 loop reads CASSHSWTGETYEQYF. The CDR3 DNA is TGCGCCAGCAGCCATTCTTGGACCGGGGAAACCTACGAGCAGTACTTC.

This sequence joins TRBV5-6 and TRBJ1-1; 7 bases map to TRBD1. The CDR3 has 17 residues. Germline V gene lookup returns CDR1 SGHDT and CDR2 YYEEEE. Germline trimming cut 2 bases from V and 2 bases from J; bases unmatched to any gene: 12. For the CDR3, the DNA is TGTGCCAGCAGCTTAATGCCCGCGGGACAGATAAACACTGAAGCTTTCTTT. Translated: CASSLMPAGQINTEAFF. Together with reference TRBV5-6 and TRBJ1-1, the CDR3 gives the full variable domain: DAGVTQSPTHLIKTRGQQVTLRCSPKSGHDTVSWYQQALGQGPQFIFQYYEEEERQRGNFPDRFSGHQFPNYSSELNVNALLLGDSALYLCASSLMPAGQINTEAFFGQGTRLTVV.

This chain connects TRBV7-9 to TRBJ2-1, with D perhaps matching TRBD1 or TRBD2 (5 bases each). CDR3 length: 12 residues. V was shortened by 4 bases and J by 13 bases, with 14 bases between the two germline ends. Germline CDR1 and CDR2: SEHNR and FQNEAQ (reference sequence). The CDR3 sequence is CASSSGTLPQFF. The CDR3 coding sequence is TGTGCCAGCAGCTCCGGGACCCTACCCCAGTTCTTC.

In nucleotides, the CDR3 is TGCGCCAGCAGCCAAGCTAGGGGCCTCCTGAACACCGGGGAGCTGTTTTTT. Translation: CASSQARGLLNTGELFF. This chain uses TRBV4-3 with TRBJ2-2, with a weak D call TRBD1 (5 bases). The V and J ends lost 1 base and 1 base respectively, with 13 bases between them. This CDR3 contains 17 residues. CDR1 is LGHNA and CDR2 is YSLEER in the germline V gene.

The V gene is TRBV19, the J gene TRBJ1-1; tentatively, D is TRBD1 (6 bases). V was pared by 1 base and J by 1 base, with 13 bases between. The CDR3 loop spans 16 amino acids. Germline assignment: CDR1 LNHDA and CDR2 SQIVND (reference sequence). CDR3 residues: CASSIAGGSRNTEAFF. In DNA form, the CDR3 reads TGTGCCAGTAGTATAGCTGGGGGCTCCCGGAACACTGAAGCTTTCTTT.

V gene TRBV28 combines with J gene TRBJ1-5; maybe TRBD1 (5 bases). Germline V CDR1 and CDR2: MDHEN, SYDVKM. The CDR3 contains 12 residues. Trimming left V 5 bases short and J 6 bases short, with 8 bases between. Here the CDR3 DNA reads TGTGCCAGCAGTCAGGGAGCTCAGCCCCAGCATTTT. As protein: CASSQGAQPQHF.

The gene calls are TRBV7-2 and TRBJ1-2, with a tentative D call TRBD1 (5 bases). Looked up from germline, CDR1 is SGHTA and CDR2 is FQGNSA. Trimming took 0 bases from V and 6 from J, leaving 14 bases between them. The CDR3 contains 15 residues. CDR3 coding DNA: TGTGCCAGCAGCTTAGCGGGGAGGGGTTTGAATGGCTACACCTTC. Its protein product is CASSLAGRGLNGYTF.

The chain couples TRBV14 to TRBJ1-6; weak D call: TRBD1 (5 bases). Per germline, CDR1 SGHDN and CDR2 FVKESK. Trimming shortened V by 4 bases and J by 6 bases, and 10 bases separated the two germline ends. CDR3 size: 14 residues. CDR3 protein: CASSLGRVNSPLHF. DNA for the CDR3: TGTGCCAGCAGCCTCGGCAGGGTTAATTCACCCCTCCACTTT.

The chain carries TRBV29-1 and TRBJ1-2, with TRBD1 matching over 8 bases. The V segment lost 5 bases and the J segment 0 bases; nucleotides outside the gene matches: 5. This CDR3 has 14 residues. Germline CDR1 reads SQVTM; CDR2 reads ANQGSEA. Written as DNA, the CDR3 is TGCAGCGTTCAGGGGGCGCCATCTAACTATGGCTACACCTTC. Residues: CSVQGAPSNYGYTF. Filled out from reference TRBV29-1 and TRBJ1-2, the complete variable domain reads SAVISQKPSRDICQRGTSLTIQCQVDSQVTMMFWYRQQPGQSLTLIATANQGSEATYESGFVIDKFPISRPNLTFSTLTVSNMSPEDSSIYLCSVQGAPSNYGYTFGSGTRLTVV.

This clone appeared a single time. CDR3: CAISVIHDRGHFTYGYTF. The DNA for the CDR3 is TGTGCCATCAGTGTAATCCACGACAGGGGGCATTTTACCTATGGCTACACCTTC. The chain recombines TRBV10-3 with TRBJ1-2; 10 positions agree with TRBD1. With 4 bases clipped from V and 4 bases from J, the junction kept 15 bases outside the gene matches. In germline, CDR1 is ENHRY, CDR2 SYGVKD. The CDR3 extends over 18 amino acids.

This chain uses TRBV14 with TRBJ2-3, with 8 bases matching TRBD2. Losses at the gene ends were 0 bases for V and 2 bases for J; bases not matched to a gene: 7. The germline V gene has CDR1 SGHDN and CDR2 FVKESK. There are 17 residues in the CDR3. The CDR3 here is CASSQDLAGGLTDTQYF. CDR3 DNA: TGTGCCAGCAGCCAAGATCTCGCGGGGGGACTCACAGATACGCAGTATTTT.

This clone showed up just once. The genes are TRBV20-1 and TRBJ2-7; 8 nucleotides align to TRBD1. Trimming at V came to 6 bases and at J to 9 bases, leaving 7 bases not matched to a gene. Germline loops: CDR1 DFQATT, CDR2 SNEGSKA (reference sequence). CDR3 length equals 11 residues. The CDR3 is CSAPTGARQYF. CDR3 sequence (DNA): TGCAGTGCACCGACAGGGGCGAGGCAGTACTTC.

V is TRBV12-3 or TRBV12-4 and J is TRBJ2-3, with TRBD1 matching 10 bases. This CDR3 spans 12 amino acids. J lost 14 bases, V lost 6 bases, and 8 bases had no gene match. The CDR3 DNA reads as TGTGCCAGCAGCCCGGGACAGGGGATGAGGTATTTT. Translated, it gives CASSPGQGMRYF.

Only one count was recorded for this clone. The chain joins TRBV5-4 to TRBJ2-6; TRBD1 matches 11 bases. This CDR3 has 15 amino acids. CDR1 and CDR2 (germline): SGHNT, YYREEE (reference sequence). The ends lost 10 bases at V and 0 bases at J; junction bases unmatched: 3. Here the CDR3 DNA reads TGTGCCTCCGGGACAGGGGGCTCTGGGGCCAACGTCCTGACTTTC. Its protein is CASGTGGSGANVLTF.

This clone was recorded only once. This rearrangement joins TRBV9 to TRBJ1-5; D not resolved. Germline CDR1 SGDLS, CDR2 YYNGEE. Trimming cost V 0 bases and J 0 bases, with 4 bases left between them. The CDR3 covers 14 residues. CDR3 sequence (DNA): TGTGCCAGCAGCGTAGAGCCTAGCAATCAGCCCCAGCATTTT. It is translated as CASSVEPSNQPQHF. Complete variable domain (other parts from reference TRBV9 and TRBJ1-5): DSGVTQTPKHLITATGQRVTLRCSPRSGDLSVYWYQQSLDQGLQFLIQYYNGEERAKGNILERFSAQQFPDLHSELNLSSLELGDSALYFCASSVEPSNQPQHFGDGTRLSIL.

The J gene is TRBJ2-3, the V gene TRBV28; 8 bases are shared with TRBD2. The germline CDR1 and CDR2 sequences are MDHEN and SYDVKM. Unmatched junction bases numbered 8, after V lost 6 bases and J lost 3 bases. This CDR3 is built from 15 residues. The CDR3 nucleotides read TGTGCCAGCAGCAGACTAGCGCGGGATACAGATACGCAGTATTTT. This sequence encodes CASSRLARDTDTQYF.